The clone carrying this T cell receptor (beta chain) has ten or more counts. What it binds is not known. Patients were excluded because of uncontrolled infection, other autoimmune disease, pregnancy or lactation. The sample belongs to a study of T cells in Graves' hyperthyroidism and ophthalmopathy. Study overall: Pretreatment peripheral blood was obtained at initial diagnosis.

The TCR beta CDR3 regions underwent amplification using RNA transcripts as the source. The TCR CDR3 was amplified in a first-round RT-PCR using the HTBI primer set. TCRdb re-called the multiplex PCR reads through MiXCR, storing one row per CDR3 protein. Of around 350,000 distinct CDR3 sequences listed, approximately 14% are singletons. This CDR3 has 13 residues. The V and J ends lost 8 bases and 12 bases, in that order; junction bases with no gene match: 8. The germline gives CDR1 KGHSH, CDR2 LQKENI. General study findings and limits: Ophthalmopathy was told apart from stable hyperthyroidism by a 13 V-J model.

V usage is TRBV18 and J usage is TRBJ1-6; 9 nucleotides line up with TRBD1. The sequence was collected from a woman aged 18-29 years with Graves' hyperthyroidism that later progressed to Graves' ophthalmopathy. Sample: blood. The CDR3 reads CASTADRGLPLHF. The DNA of the CDR3 is TGTGCCAGCACCGCGGACAGGGGCCTACCCCTCCACTTT.